The 22 T cell receptor beta chains below all came from one sample that was sequenced in a study of long-term antiretroviral therapy in people with HIV. The immunoSEQ assay was v3.0, run at survey level. TCRdb's copy holds only in-frame clones and misses some; the assay was immunoSEQ multiplex PCR. Of 35,000 to 45,000 clones in the sample, roughly four fifths were seen once. This sample comprised unsorted PBMCs, obtained 0.3 years after starting antiretroviral therapy. The receptors come from a man aged 18 to 29 with HIV.

This sequence joins TRBV9 and TRBJ1-1, with no clear D. Trimming left V 4 bases short and J 1 base short, with 8 bases between. Germline V gives CDR1 SGDLS, CDR2 YYNGEE. CDR3 length equals 13 residues. CDR3 in amino acids: CASSPTGNTEAFF. The CDR3 DNA reads as TGTGCCAGCAGCCCGACGGGGAACACTGAAGCTTTCTTT.

The chain joins TRBV5-6 to TRBJ2-1; D possibly uses TRBD1 or TRBD2 (5 bases each). V was trimmed by 4 bases and J by 10 bases, leaving 18 bases between them. The CDR3 covers 14 residues. The germline V gene encodes CDR1 SGHDT and CDR2 YYEEEE. The CDR3 loop reads CASSPLLRGYEQFF. CDR3 sequence (DNA): TGTGCCAGCAGCCCCCTCCTCCGGGGCTACGAGCAGTTCTTC.

The rearrangement links TRBV7-8 to TRBJ2-2; no firm D call. Trimming removed 5 bases at V and 0 bases at J, with 10 bases between. This CDR3 has 15 amino acids. Germline-derived CDR1 and CDR2 are SGHVS and FQNEAQ. The CDR3 loop reads CASSPKGANTGELFF. CDR3 nucleotide sequence: TGTGCCAGCAGCCCTAAAGGCGCGAACACCGGGGAGCTGTTTTTT. Filled out from reference TRBV7-8 and TRBJ2-2, the complete variable domain reads GAGVSQSPRYKVAKRGQDVALRCDPISGHVSLFWYQQALGQGPEFLTYFQNEAQLDKSGLPSDRFFAERPEGSVSTLKIQRTQQEDSAVYLCASSPKGANTGELFFGEGSRLTVL.

The rearrangement uses TRBV5-4 and TRBJ1-4, with 9 bases fitting TRBD1. This CDR3 comprises 14 residues. Germline loops: CDR1 SGHNT, CDR2 YYREEE (reference sequence). J was trimmed by 8 bases and V by 4 bases; bases with no gene match: 6. The CDR3 loop is CASSAQGAGEKLFF. The CDR3 nucleotides read TGTGCCAGCAGCGCACAGGGGGCGGGAGAAAAACTGTTTTTT. Combining the CDR3 with reference TRBV5-4 and TRBJ1-4 gives the whole variable domain ETGVTQSPTHLIKTRGQQVTLRCSSQSGHNTVSWYQQALGQGPQFIFQYYREEENGRGNFPPRFSGLQFPNYSSELNVNALELDDSALYLCASSAQGAGEKLFFGSGTQLSVL.

The chain couples TRBV7-8 to TRBJ2-1, with TRBD1 matching over 7 bases. CDR1 and CDR2 from the germline V gene are SGHVS and FQNEAQ. The CDR3 totals 16 residues. The trim removed 4 bases at V and 4 bases at J, leaving 10 bases unmatched. DNA for the CDR3: TGTGCCAGCAGCTCGACAGGGTCGGGATTATACAATGAGCAGTTCTTC. Protein: CASSSTGSGLYNEQFF. Full variable domain (remainder filled in from reference TRBV7-8 and TRBJ2-1): GAGVSQSPRYKVAKRGQDVALRCDPISGHVSLFWYQQALGQGPEFLTYFQNEAQLDKSGLPSDRFFAERPEGSVSTLKIQRTQQEDSAVYLCASSSTGSGLYNEQFFGPGTRLTVL.

The V and J genes are TRBV18 and TRBJ2-2; D is unresolved. Germline V lookup: CDR1 KGHSH, CDR2 LQKENI. CDR3 size: 15 residues. V shed 3 bases and J shed 4 bases, with 12 bases lying between them. The DNA for the CDR3 is TGTGCCAGCTCACCTCTGACTGTGGGCACCGGGGAGCTGTTTTTT. Protein product: CASSPLTVGTGELFF.

This clone has just a few counts. The gene calls are TRBV13 and TRBJ1-2, with 7 positions matching TRBD1. This CDR3 spans 13 amino acids. Unmatched junction bases numbered 3, after V lost 5 bases and J lost 3 bases. Per germline, CDR1 PRHDT and CDR2 FYEKMQ (reference sequence). The CDR3 loop reads CASSEDRDYGYTF. DNA for the CDR3: TGTGCCAGCAGCGAAGACAGGGACTATGGCTACACCTTC.

About this clone: Other DNA sequences in the same sample also yield this CDR3. The gene calls are TRBV5-6 and TRBJ2-3, with a weak D call TRBD2 (5 bases). Germline assignment: CDR1 SGHDT and CDR2 YYEEEE. Trimming removed 4 bases from V and 3 bases from J, with 6 bases in between. CDR3 length: 12 residues. DNA for the CDR3: TGTGCCAGCAGCCGGGGTACAGATACGCAGTATTTT. This gives the protein CASSRGTDTQYF.

The chain couples TRBV27 to TRBJ2-5; 8 nucleotides line up with TRBD1. The CDR3 loop spans 15 amino acids. The germline V gene encodes CDR1 MNHEY and CDR2 SMNVEV (reference sequence). V trimming: 5 bases; J trimming: 4 bases; junction bases outside the gene matches: 9. CDR3 sequence: CASSPYGQGPETQYF. CDR3 coding DNA: TGTGCCAGCAGTCCCTACGGACAGGGTCCAGAGACCCAGTACTTC.

The chain employs TRBV5-1 and TRBJ1-1, with a tentative D call TRBD1 (5 bases). Trimming shortened V by 3 bases and J by 1 base, and 13 bases separated the two germline ends. Germline V gene lookup returns CDR1 SGHRS and CDR2 YFSETQ. The CDR3 totals 15 residues. As DNA, the CDR3 is TGCGCCAGCAGCTACCGGGACCGCACGAACACTGAAGCTTTCTTT. Translated, it gives CASSYRDRTNTEAFF.

This chain connects TRBV28 to TRBJ1-2; D is ambiguous. V gave up 2 bases and J gave up 3 bases, with 7 bases separating them. CDR3 size: 13 residues. Germline V CDR1 and CDR2: MDHEN, SYDVKM. The CDR3 sequence is CASSLAEYYGYTF. In nucleotides, the CDR3 is TGTGCCAGCAGTTTAGCAGAGTACTATGGCTACACCTTC.

This chain links TRBV7-9 with TRBJ2-2; 7 bases are a match to TRBD1. This CDR3 has 16 amino acids. From germline, CDR1 is SEHNR and CDR2 FQNEAQ (reference sequence). After removal of 3 bases from V and 3 bases from J, the junction contained 7 bases not matched to a gene. The CDR3 DNA sequence: TGTGCCAGCAGCTTCGCTAGGGGGCGCGACACCGGGGAGCTGTTTTTT. Protein sequence: CASSFARGRDTGELFF.

The gene calls are TRBV7-9 and TRBJ1-5; tentatively, D is TRBD1 (5 bases). Germline V gene data show CDR1 as SEHNR and CDR2 as FQNEAQ (reference sequence). This CDR3 has 15 residues. Trimming took off 1 base at V and 2 bases at J, with 9 bases between the two ends. CDR3 DNA: TGTGCCAGCAGCTTAGGGACATTTGGCAATCAGCCCCAGCATTTT. It codes for CASSLGTFGNQPQHF. The full variable domain, completed using reference TRBV7-9 and TRBJ1-5, is DTGVSQNPRHKITKRGQNVTFRCDPISEHNRLYWYRQTLGQGPEFLTYFQNEAQLEKSRLLSDRFSAERPKGSFSTLEIQRTEQGDSAMYLCASSLGTFGNQPQHFGDGTRLSIL.

The chain links TRBV30 to TRBJ2-7; unclear D gene. The CDR3 length is 12 residues. The ends were cut back, 0 bases at V and 3 bases at J, with 6 bases in the middle. Germline V gene lookup returns CDR1 GTSNPN and CDR2 SVGIG (reference sequence). The CDR3 sequence is CAWSVPNYEQYF. In DNA form, the CDR3 reads TGTGCCTGGAGTGTACCCAACTACGAGCAGTACTTC.

This clone occurred once. The rearrangement uses TRBV19 and TRBJ2-7; TRBD1 aligns across 10 bases. The CDR3 is 14 amino acids. J lost 6 bases, V lost 5 bases, and 7 bases had no gene match. The germline V gene encodes CDR1 LNHDA and CDR2 SQIVND (reference sequence). The CDR3 spells CASSVGQGMCEQYF. The CDR3 coding sequence is TGTGCCAGTAGTGTGGGACAGGGGATGTGCGAGCAGTACTTC.

The CDR3 DNA sequence: TGTGCCAGCAGCCACGCGAACAGCAATGAGCAGTTCTTC. Protein sequence: CASSHANSNEQFF. The V gene is TRBV4-2, the J gene TRBJ2-1; D not resolved. The CDR3 length is 13 residues. Germline CDR1 and CDR2: LGHNA and YNFKEQ. The germline V and J ends were trimmed by 3 bases and 6 bases, with 9 bases remaining between them.

V gene TRBV9 combines with J gene TRBJ1-2; D perhaps matches TRBD1 (5 bases). Trimming pared 3 bases from V and 1 base from J, leaving 16 bases between. The CDR3 spans 16 residues. Germline V CDR1 and CDR2: SGDLS, YYNGEE. As DNA, the CDR3 is TGTGCCAGCAGCGGGGGGGACGACATCCTTAACTATGGCTACACCTTC. It codes for CASSGGDDILNYGYTF. The full variable domain, in which reference TRBV9 and TRBJ1-2 provide the parts outside the CDR3, is DSGVTQTPKHLITATGQRVTLRCSPRSGDLSVYWYQQSLDQGLQFLIQYYNGEERAKGNILERFSAQQFPDLHSELNLSSLELGDSALYFCASSGGDDILNYGYTFGSGTRLTVV.

This chain joins TRBV6-6 and TRBJ2-7, with D possibly matching TRBD1 (6 bases). The V end was cut by 6 bases, the J end by 2 bases, with 20 bases between. The CDR3 is made up of 16 amino acids. The V gene's germline CDR1 is MNHNY and CDR2 SVGAGI (reference sequence). The CDR3 region is CASSRTAKGGTYEQYF. CDR3 bases: TGTGCCAGCAGCCGTACGGCGAAAGGGGGAACCTACGAGCAGTACTTC.

The chain joins TRBV20-1 to TRBJ1-3; unclear D gene. The V end was cut by 0 bases, the J end by 7 bases, with 4 bases between. The CDR3 length is 11 residues. Germline CDR1 reads DFQATT; CDR2 reads SNEGSKA (reference sequence). DNA of the CDR3: TGCAGTGCTAGAGACTGGAACACCATATATTTT. Its protein product is CSARDWNTIYF.

The V and J genes are TRBV9 and TRBJ2-3; the match to TRBD1 covers 7 bases. V lost 4 bases, J lost 3 bases, and 11 bases stayed unmatched. The CDR3 runs to 16 residues. Germline V gene data show CDR1 as SGDLS and CDR2 as YYNGEE. The CDR3: CASSPRTGLGTDTQYF. As DNA, the CDR3 is TGTGCCAGCAGCCCAAGGACAGGCCTTGGGACAGATACGCAGTATTTT. The variable domain in full, with the rest retrieved from reference TRBV9 and TRBJ2-3, is DSGVTQTPKHLITATGQRVTLRCSPRSGDLSVYWYQQSLDQGLQFLIQYYNGEERAKGNILERFSAQQFPDLHSELNLSSLELGDSALYFCASSPRTGLGTDTQYFGPGTRLTVL.

CDR3 coding DNA: TGTGCCAGCAGCTTCGGGAGTAAGGATGGCTACACCTTC. This codes for CASSFGSKDGYTF. This chain joins TRBV5-6 and TRBJ1-2; D unclear. Germline values: CDR1 SGHDT, CDR2 YYEEEE. The ends were cut back, 2 bases at V and 6 bases at J, with 11 bases in the middle. The CDR3 is 13 residues long. Filled out from reference TRBV5-6 and TRBJ1-2, the complete variable domain reads DAGVTQSPTHLIKTRGQQVTLRCSPKSGHDTVSWYQQALGQGPQFIFQYYEEEERQRGNFPDRFSGHQFPNYSSELNVNALLLGDSALYLCASSFGSKDGYTFGSGTRLTVV.

The chain is built from TRBV2 and TRBJ1-4; no firm D call. This CDR3 contains 14 residues. Per the germline V gene, CDR1 is SNHLY and CDR2 is FYNNEI. The V gene lost 0 bases and the J gene lost 8 bases, with 10 bases spanning the gap. The CDR3 region has the DNA TGTGCCAGCAGTGAAGCGCGGTCGGGCGAAAAACTGTTTTTT. Amino acid sequence: CASSEARSGEKLFF.